This record looks at one T cell receptor (beta chain) sequence and its context. Its target antigen remains unknown. No base qualities exist here, and no much larger clone lies one base off it. The data belong to a study of vaccination and CD4 T cells after COVID-19 (dated by TCRdb to 2022 to 2024). In terms of the full investigation: Convalescent patients had a positive SARS-CoV-2 result on nasal swab PCR, and of these patients, several had mild disease and one had severe disease. Post-COVID blood samples from convalescent patients were collected a median of approximately 100 days after diagnosis, with a range of 35 to 161 days. Post-vaccine blood samples were taken a median of 72 days after the second vaccine dose, with a range of about 13 to 250 days. The cultures were stimulated with overlapping spike peptide pools from SARS-CoV-2 and from the common cold coronaviruses HCoV-NL63, HCoV-OC43 and HCoV-229E. In control cultures, a CEFX viral epitope pool was used as positive control, an HIV-1 Nef peptide pool was used as negative control, or no peptide was added. Participants got two doses of the Pfizer-BioNTech BNT162b2 vaccine (n=8) or two doses of the Moderna mRNA-1273 vaccine (n=2). The spike-specific CD4+ TCR repertoire was compared before and after mRNA vaccination in over nine COVID-19 convalescent patients and a few infection-naive healthy vaccine recipients. The convalescent cohort comprised six males and four females, including two Hispanic individuals, seven Caucasians, two Asians and one multiracial person. Results and caveats for the whole study, not just this receptor: Relatively few convalescent patients were included in the study, and early timepoints after natural infection were not analyzed. In convalescent patients, nearly all vaccine-specific clones (304 of 307) were found to be mono-reactive for SARS-CoV-2 spike rather than cross-reactive with common cold coronaviruses. In convalescent patients, a median roughly 87% of post-vaccine SARS-CoV-2-reactive clones were detected only after vaccination, suggesting vaccine-specific priming. An increase in the median number of SARS-CoV-2-reactive clonotypes from around 20 after infection to 35 to 40 after vaccination was observed, but the change was not found to be significant.

The treatment or condition label for this specimen denotes: roughly nine-day PBMC culture with coronavirus spike peptide pools or control peptides (ViraFEST assay). The study used the ViraFEST assay, which expanded antigen-specific T cells with peptide pools and then identified expanded clonotypes by TCR sequencing. The convalescent patients' positive SARS-CoV-2 PCR tests were from March to December 2020, which was before the Alpha, Beta and Delta variants emerged in the United States. Each well held around 2.1 million PBMCs cultured with roughly 9.2 ug/ml peptide pools in IMDM containing around 5.5% human AB serum and 8 to 10 IU/ml IL-2. Half of the culture medium was replaced with fresh IL-2-containing medium on days 3 and 7. After 10 to 11 days of culture, CD4+ T cells were isolated by negative selection with the EasySep CD4+ T cell isolation kit. PBMCs were separated from whole blood using Ficoll-Paque Plus gradient centrifugation and then either used fresh or cryopreserved at -140C. Each culture condition was generally run in triplicate wells.

Libraries were prepared through PCR. DNA from cultured CD4+ T cells underwent TCR sequencing with the Oncomine TCR Beta short-read assay at the Johns Hopkins FTIC core. The QIAamp micro DNA kit was used to extract genomic DNA from the cultured CD4+ T cells. Oncomine TCR Beta libraries made from cultured CD4+ T cells were pooled using unique dual indexes and sequenced on an Illumina iSeq 100. In the authors' own workflow: Non-productive sequences were removed, and CDR3s not starting with C, not ending with F or W, or shorter than 7 amino acids were discarded. The MANAFEST web application was used to identify antigen-specific clonotypes by comparing peptide-stimulated wells against reference wells and other culture wells. Positive clones required FDR below 0.05, an odds ratio above 5, and productive frequency above 0.1% in at least two of three replicate wells. Clonotypes that were significantly expanded in both SARS-CoV-2 spike wells and at least one common cold coronavirus spike condition were defined as cross-reactive. CDR3 homology was assessed with Levenshtein distances (stringdist) and unrooted phylogenetic trees (ape) in R version 3.6.1. TCRdb reworked the public reads: Q25 trimming with fastp, MiXCR clone assembly, productive beta chains retained. Each entry is one CDR3 protein sequence, shown with its most common DNA and genes. The V and J calls here are based on TCRdb, not the publication. Counted in this sample were about 11,000 distinct CDR3 sequences; roughly 40% of them appeared once. In total, the top ten clones hold 9.5% to 13% of the sample.

This TCR was recovered from a human donor who had recovered from COVID-19. Sequenced here: CD4+ T cells from blood, cultured in vitro, sampled after SARS-CoV-2 vaccination.

The CDR3 here reads CASSYTGAGANVLTF. Here is the DNA: TGTGCCAGCAGTTACACTGGGGCTGGGGCCAACGTCCTGACTTTC. The chain joins TRBV6-5 to TRBJ2-6, with no reliable assignment of the D segment. The junction carries 7 bases between V and J, which are trimmed by 2 bases and 2 bases respectively. Counted from cysteine to phenylalanine, this CDR3 has 15 amino acids. Kept here is only the CDR3 DNA, which spans 45 bases and is read in frame from base 1. The CDR1 and CDR2 encoded by the germline V gene are MNHEY and SVGAGI.